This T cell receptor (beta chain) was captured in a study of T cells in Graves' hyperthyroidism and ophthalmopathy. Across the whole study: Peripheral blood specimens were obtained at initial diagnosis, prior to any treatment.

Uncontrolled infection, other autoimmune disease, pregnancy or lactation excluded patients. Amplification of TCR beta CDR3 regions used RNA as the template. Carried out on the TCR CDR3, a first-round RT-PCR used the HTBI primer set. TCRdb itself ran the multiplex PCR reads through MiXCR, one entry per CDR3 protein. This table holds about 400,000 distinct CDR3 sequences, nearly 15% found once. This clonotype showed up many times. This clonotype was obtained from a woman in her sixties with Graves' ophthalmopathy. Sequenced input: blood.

The DNA of the CDR3 is TGCAGCGTGGACCCCTCCCGGAGGGGAGGTGAGCAGTTCTTC. This gives the protein CSVDPSRRGGEQFF. This chain joins TRBV29-1 and TRBJ2-1, with TRBD2 as a possible D gene (6 bases). Per germline, CDR1 SQVTM and CDR2 ANQGSEA. This CDR3 region has 14 residues. Trimming left V 6 bases short and J 9 bases short, with 21 bases between.